Presented here are 28 T cell receptor beta chains from one specimen sequenced in a study of blood T cell repertoires in COVID-19. The table came from immunoSEQ multiplex PCR; TCRdb's copy has only in-frame clones and leaves some out. The top ten hold approximately 14% of the sample, which has more than 60,000 clones, 82% seen once. Specimen: peripheral blood. The receptors here all came from a woman aged 80 or older with acute or convalescent COVID-19.

The chain carries TRBV7-7 and TRBJ2-7; 10 bases match TRBD1. The CDR3 is 14 amino acids. V trimming: 1 base; J trimming: 4 bases; junction bases outside the gene matches: 1. Per the germline V gene, CDR1 is SSHAT and CDR2 is FNYEAQ (reference sequence). CDR3: CASSLGQGAYEQYF. CDR3 bases: TGTGCCAGCAGCTTAGGACAGGGGGCATACGAGCAGTACTTC. The full variable domain, with the rest looked up from reference TRBV7-7 and TRBJ2-7, is GAGVSQSPRYKVTKRGQDVTLRCDPISSHATLYWYQQALGQGPEFLTYFNYEAQPDKSGLPSDRFSAERPEGSISTLTIQRTEQRDSAMYRCASSLGQGAYEQYFGPGTRLTVT.

This rearrangement joins TRBV7-9 to TRBJ2-1; 9 bases fit TRBD2. CDR1 and CDR2 (germline): SEHNR, FQNEAQ (reference sequence). V shed 2 bases, J shed 12 bases, and the junction held 11 bases outside the gene matches. There are 15 residues in the CDR3. The CDR3: CASSLLRGGPRGQFF. CDR3 bases: TGTGCCAGCAGCTTATTGCGGGGGGGGCCCCGGGGGCAGTTCTTC.

This clone was seen just once. V and J are TRBV29-1 and TRBJ2-3; 9 bases are a match to TRBD2. CDR3 length: 12 amino acids. The J segment lost 7 bases and the V segment lost 4 bases, leaving 3 bases of the junction unmatched. Germline assignment: CDR1 SQVTM and CDR2 ANQGSEA. The CDR3 region is CSVGTSEYTQYF. CDR3 DNA: TGCAGCGTTGGGACTAGCGAGTATACGCAGTATTTT.

The chain links TRBV6-6 to TRBJ1-2; D perhaps matches TRBD1 (6 bases). Germline V CDR1 and CDR2: MNHNY, SVGAGI (reference sequence). The length of the CDR3 is 14 residues. V was pared by 6 bases and J by 0 bases, with 11 bases between. CDR3 residues: CASSAQGTNYGYTF. The CDR3 region has the DNA TGTGCCAGCAGCGCACAGGGTACTAACTATGGCTACACCTTC.

V usage is TRBV5-8 and J usage is TRBJ1-6; maybe TRBD1 (6 bases). The CDR3 is 14 residues long. Germline V gene lookup returns CDR1 SGHTS and CDR2 YDEGEE. The V end was cut by 2 bases, the J end by 10 bases, with 13 bases between. The CDR3 nucleotides read TGTGCCAGCAGCTTCTACAGGGACGGCTCACCCCTCCACTTT. This sequence encodes CASSFYRDGSPLHF.

The chain has TRBV7-2 and TRBJ2-7; 7 nucleotides align to TRBD1. V gave up 5 bases and J gave up 2 bases; unmatched junction bases: 9. The CDR3 extends over 15 amino acids. Germline values: CDR1 SGHTA, CDR2 FQGNSA. CDR3 in amino acids: CASSDTTGPPYEQYF. The CDR3 DNA reads TGTGCCAGCAGCGACACGACAGGGCCCCCCTACGAGCAGTACTTC.

The chain carries TRBV7-2 and TRBJ1-5; D unclear. This CDR3 spans 14 amino acids. V lost 3 bases to trimming and J lost 4 bases, with 10 bases between them. Germline CDR1 SGHTA, CDR2 FQGNSA. The CDR3 is CASSLQADNQPQHF. CDR3 nucleotides: TGTGCCAGCAGCTTGCAGGCTGATAATCAGCCCCAGCATTTT. The full variable domain, in which reference TRBV7-2 and TRBJ1-5 provide the parts outside the CDR3, is GAGVSQSPSNKVTEKGKDVELRCDPISGHTALYWYRQSLGQGLEFLIYFQGNSAPDKSGLPSDRFSAERTGGSVSTLTIQRTQQEDSAVYLCASSLQADNQPQHFGDGTRLSIL.

This chain joins TRBV12-5 and TRBJ2-7; no firm D call. CDR3 length: 11 residues. CDR1 and CDR2 (germline): LGHNT, FRNRAP. V dropped 6 bases and J dropped 3 bases, with 6 bases sitting between them. CDR3: CASGQNYEQYF. As DNA, the CDR3 is TGTGCTAGTGGACAAAACTACGAGCAGTACTTC.

The chain has TRBV28 and TRBJ2-3, with 10 bases aligning to TRBD1. The J segment lost 3 bases and the V segment lost 5 bases, leaving 8 bases of the junction unmatched. CDR3 length: 16 amino acids. CDR1 is MDHEN, CDR2 SYDVKM, per germline. CDR3 sequence reads: CASSVTGGAGTDTQYF. The CDR3 nucleotides read TGTGCCAGCAGTGTGACAGGGGGCGCTGGTACAGATACGCAGTATTTT.

The chain couples TRBV19 to TRBJ2-1, with 7 bases aligning to TRBD2. The germline V gene encodes CDR1 LNHDA and CDR2 SQIVND (reference sequence). CDR3 length: 16 residues. The V and J ends lost 1 base and 5 bases, in that order; junction bases with no gene match: 8. The CDR3: CASSIVGSGPNNEQFF. CDR3 nucleotide sequence: TGTGCCAGTAGTATAGTTGGTAGCGGGCCAAACAATGAGCAGTTCTTC.

This clone has ten or more counts. V is TRBV11-2 and J is TRBJ2-7, with TRBD2 identical over 7 bases. The CDR3 totals 15 residues. Germline V gene lookup returns CDR1 SGHAT and CDR2 FQNNGV. V shed 6 bases, J shed 6 bases, and the junction held 14 bases outside the gene matches. DNA of the CDR3: TGTGCCAGCAGGACTTTACGGGGGAGGGTCCTCGAGCAGTACTTC. Encoded protein: CASRTLRGRVLEQYF.

The CDR3 sequence: CASSIGARPSPTDTQYF. DNA of the CDR3: TGTGCCAGCAGTATAGGGGCGCGTCCCTCCCCCACAGATACGCAGTATTTT. The chain is built from TRBV2 and TRBJ2-3; TRBD1 might be the D (5 bases). V lost 5 bases, J lost 2 bases, and 20 bases lay in between. The germline CDR1 and CDR2 sequences are SNHLY and FYNNEI. The CDR3 is made up of 17 amino acids.

This clone was seen just once. V and J are TRBV19 and TRBJ2-2; 12 nucleotides line up with TRBD2. The CDR3 extends over 21 amino acids. Germline CDR1 is LNHDA and CDR2 is SQIVND (reference sequence). Trimming at V came to 0 bases and at J to 2 bases, leaving 13 bases not matched to a gene. The CDR3 DNA sequence: TGTGCCAGTAGTATAGAGAGCCCAGCCCTAGCGGGAGGGCTTAACACCGGGGAGCTGTTTTTT. Translated: CASSIESPALAGGLNTGELFF.

V gene TRBV3-1 (or the pseudogene TRBV3-2) combines with J gene TRBJ1-2; D gene ambiguous. The CDR3 is 16 amino acids. CDR1 is LGHDT, CDR2 YNNKEL, per germline (reference sequence). Trimming left V 0 bases short and J 4 bases short, with 15 bases between. The CDR3 sequence: CASSQDPKRSLYGYTF. As DNA, the CDR3 is TGTGCCAGCAGCCAAGATCCCAAGAGGTCCCTCTATGGCTACACCTTC.

In its sample, this clone was seen a few times. This chain connects TRBV28 to TRBJ2-5; D possibly corresponds to TRBD2 (6 bases). The CDR3 consists of 16 residues. Trimming pared 3 bases from V and 2 bases from J, leaving 16 bases between. Per the germline V gene, CDR1 is MDHEN and CDR2 is SYDVKM. The CDR3 protein is CASSFSTSIGQETQYF. In DNA, the CDR3 is TGTGCCAGCAGTTTCAGTACTAGCATAGGGCAAGAGACCCAGTACTTC.

The chain links TRBV5-1 to TRBJ2-1; 7 bases are shared with TRBD2. This CDR3 is built from 14 residues. Per the germline V gene, CDR1 is SGHRS and CDR2 is YFSETQ. V shed 1 base, J shed 8 bases, and the junction held 6 bases outside the gene matches. The CDR3, as DNA: TGCGCCAGCAGCTTGAAAGCGGGATTGGATGAGCAGTTCTTC. Translating it yields CASSLKAGLDEQFF.

V usage is TRBV5-4 and J usage is TRBJ2-7, with TRBD2 matching 8 bases. V trimming: 0 bases; J trimming: 2 bases; junction bases outside the gene matches: 1. The CDR3 extends over 14 amino acids. Germline CDR1 SGHNT, CDR2 YYREEE (reference sequence). The CDR3 DNA sequence: TGTGCCAGCAGCTTGGTCGGGAGGGCCTACGAGCAGTACTTC. This sequence encodes CASSLVGRAYEQYF.

The chain uses TRBV6-5 and TRBJ2-4, with 8 positions matching TRBD1. There are 15 residues in the CDR3. Trimming at V came to 6 bases and at J to 5 bases, leaving 9 bases not matched to a gene. Per germline, CDR1 MNHEY and CDR2 SVGAGI. This CDR3 reads CASSTRTGSENIQYF. CDR3 nucleotides: TGTGCCAGCAGCACTAGGACAGGGTCCGAAAACATTCAGTACTTC.

CDR3 in amino acids: CAGSTGWAYEQYF. The CDR3 nucleotides read TGTGCCGGATCTACAGGGTGGGCCTACGAGCAGTACTTC. The V gene is TRBV30, the J gene TRBJ2-7, with D tentatively TRBD1 (6 bases). V was pared by 8 bases and J by 2 bases, with 16 bases between. CDR1 and CDR2 from the germline V gene are GTSNPN and SVGIG (reference sequence). This CDR3 is 13 amino acids long.

The chain recombines TRBV18 with TRBJ1-1; D is uncertain. Germline V lookup: CDR1 KGHSH, CDR2 LQKENI. The CDR3 spans 15 residues. Trimming pared 0 bases from V and 4 bases from J, leaving 12 bases between. CDR3 region: CASSPPKQWVTEAFF. The CDR3 region has the DNA TGTGCCAGCTCACCACCCAAACAGTGGGTCACTGAAGCTTTCTTT.

The rearrangement uses TRBV20-1 and TRBJ2-1, with D perhaps TRBD2 (5 bases). Germline V CDR1 and CDR2: DFQATT, SNEGSKA (reference sequence). V was clipped by 3 bases and J by 8 bases, with 8 bases between them. The length of the CDR3 is 11 residues. CDR3 protein: CSASGIYEQFF. CDR3 sequence (DNA): TGCAGTGCTAGCGGGATCTATGAGCAGTTCTTC.

The chain joins TRBV5-1 to TRBJ2-5; the D gene is possibly TRBD2 (5 bases). This CDR3 contains 13 residues. V lost 3 bases, J lost 1 base, and 7 bases lay in between. Germline V CDR1 and CDR2: SGHRS, YFSETQ. CDR3 nucleotides: TGCGCCAGCAGCTCTACTAGCCAAGAGACCCAGTACTTC. Translated: CASSSTSQETQYF. The full variable domain, rest sourced from reference TRBV5-1 and TRBJ2-5, is KAGVTQTPRYLIKTRGQQVTLSCSPISGHRSVSWYQQTPGQGLQFLFEYFSETQRNKGNFPGRFSGRQFSNSRSEMNVSTLELGDSALYLCASSSTSQETQYFGPGTRLLVL.

The chain couples TRBV18 to TRBJ2-1; TRBD1 aligns across 12 bases. Germline assignment: CDR1 KGHSH and CDR2 LQKENI. The CDR3 contains 16 residues. V dropped 6 bases and J dropped 10; count of bases not matched to a gene: 13. CDR3 sequence: CASSQQTGQGAGEQFF. CDR3 bases: TGTGCCAGCTCGCAACAAACGGGACAGGGGGCCGGGGAGCAGTTCTTC.

J is TRBJ2-3 and V is TRBV20-1; D possibly corresponds to TRBD2 (6 bases). CDR3 length: 15 amino acids. The V gene lost 3 bases and the J gene lost 7 bases, with 20 bases spanning the gap. Germline V CDR1 and CDR2: DFQATT, SNEGSKA (reference sequence). The DNA for the CDR3 is TGCAGTGCTAGTCTCCCCACCGGGAGAGGGAATACGCAGTATTTT. This encodes CSASLPTGRGNTQYF.

This clone occurred a few times. The chain recombines TRBV7-9 with TRBJ1-2; D gene uncertain. Germline-derived CDR1 and CDR2 are SEHNR and FQNEAQ (reference sequence). The CDR3 has 14 amino acids. Trimming pared 5 bases from V and 4 bases from J, leaving 14 bases between. The CDR3 here is CASSAAGWSYGYTF. In DNA form, the CDR3 reads TGTGCCAGCAGCGCTGCGGGTTGGAGCTATGGCTACACCTTC.

This clone occurred once. CDR3 in amino acids: CAWSVPGLAAYNEQFF. CDR3 coding DNA: TGTGCCTGGAGTGTACCGGGACTAGCGGCGTACAATGAGCAGTTCTTC. The chain combines TRBV30 with TRBJ2-1; TRBD2 aligns across 11 bases. This CDR3 spans 16 amino acids. J was trimmed by 4 bases and V by 0 bases; bases with no gene match: 5. Germline assignment: CDR1 GTSNPN and CDR2 SVGIG (reference sequence).

The CDR3, as DNA: TGTGCCAGCAGCTTGGATCGGCGGGGCCCGTGGGAAAAACTGTTTTTT. This codes for CASSLDRRGPWEKLFF. The chain employs TRBV5-6 and TRBJ1-4, with D possibly TRBD1 on 5 matching bases. Germline CDR1 and CDR2: SGHDT and YYEEEE. The CDR3 sequence is 16 residues long. Trimming removed 0 bases at V and 8 bases at J, with 17 bases between. The entire variable domain, with the rest obtained from reference TRBV5-6 and TRBJ1-4, is as follows: DAGVTQSPTHLIKTRGQQVTLRCSPKSGHDTVSWYQQALGQGPQFIFQYYEEEERQRGNFPDRFSGHQFPNYSSELNVNALLLGDSALYLCASSLDRRGPWEKLFFGSGTQLSVL.

This clone has more than one count but fewer than ten. V usage is TRBV6-6 and J usage is TRBJ2-1; 11 bases match TRBD2. Germline V gene sequence: CDR1 MNHNY, CDR2 SVGAGI (reference sequence). The CDR3 has 14 residues. Losses at the gene ends were 7 bases for V and 9 bases for J; bases not matched to a gene: 8. CDR3 sequence reads: CASKLAGVQGEQFF. In nucleotides, the CDR3 is TGTGCCAGCAAACTAGCGGGAGTGCAGGGTGAGCAGTTCTTC.